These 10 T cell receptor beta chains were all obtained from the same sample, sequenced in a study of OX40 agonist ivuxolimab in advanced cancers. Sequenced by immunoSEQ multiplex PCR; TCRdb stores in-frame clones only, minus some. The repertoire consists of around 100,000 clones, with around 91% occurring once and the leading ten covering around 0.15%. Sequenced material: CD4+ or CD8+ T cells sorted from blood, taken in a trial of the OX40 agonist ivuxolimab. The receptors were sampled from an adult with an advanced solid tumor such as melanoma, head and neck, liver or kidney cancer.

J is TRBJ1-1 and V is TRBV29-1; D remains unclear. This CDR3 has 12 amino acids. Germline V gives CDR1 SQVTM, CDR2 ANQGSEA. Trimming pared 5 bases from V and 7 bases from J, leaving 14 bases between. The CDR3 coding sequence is TGCAGCGTTTCGGGCAGCCTGCTTGAAGCTTTCTTT. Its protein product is CSVSGSLLEAFF.

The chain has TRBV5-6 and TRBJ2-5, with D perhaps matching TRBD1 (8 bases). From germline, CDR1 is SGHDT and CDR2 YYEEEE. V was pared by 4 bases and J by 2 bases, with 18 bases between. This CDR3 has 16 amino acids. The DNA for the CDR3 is TGTGCCAGCAGCGGCGCACAGGGGGGGCCTCAAGAGACCCAGTACTTC. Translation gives CASSGAQGGPQETQYF.

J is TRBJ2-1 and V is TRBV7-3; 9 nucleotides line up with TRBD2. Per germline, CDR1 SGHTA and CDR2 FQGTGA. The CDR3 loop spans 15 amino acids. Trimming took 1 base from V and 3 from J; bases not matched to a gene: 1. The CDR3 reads CASSLIAGVYNEQFF. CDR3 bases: TGTGCCAGCAGCTTAATAGCGGGAGTCTACAATGAGCAGTTCTTC.

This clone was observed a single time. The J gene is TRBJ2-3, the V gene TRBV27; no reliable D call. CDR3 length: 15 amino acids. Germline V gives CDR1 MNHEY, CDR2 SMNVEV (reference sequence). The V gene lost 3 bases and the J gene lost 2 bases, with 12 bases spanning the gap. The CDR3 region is CASSFNGIPTDTQYF. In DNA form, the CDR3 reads TGTGCCAGCAGTTTTAATGGGATCCCCACAGATACGCAGTATTTT.

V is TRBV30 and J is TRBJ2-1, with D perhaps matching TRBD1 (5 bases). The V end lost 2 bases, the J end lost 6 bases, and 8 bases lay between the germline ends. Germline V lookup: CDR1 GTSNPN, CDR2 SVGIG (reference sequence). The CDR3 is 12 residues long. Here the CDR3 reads CAWSLRGNEQFF. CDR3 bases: TGTGCCTGGAGTCTTAGGGGCAATGAGCAGTTCTTC. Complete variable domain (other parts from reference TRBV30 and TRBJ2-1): SQTIHQWPATLVQPVGSPLSLECTVEGTSNPNLYWYRQAAGRGLQLLFYSVGIGQISSEVPQNLSASRPQDRQFILSSKKLLLSDSGFYLCAWSLRGNEQFFGPGTRLTVL.

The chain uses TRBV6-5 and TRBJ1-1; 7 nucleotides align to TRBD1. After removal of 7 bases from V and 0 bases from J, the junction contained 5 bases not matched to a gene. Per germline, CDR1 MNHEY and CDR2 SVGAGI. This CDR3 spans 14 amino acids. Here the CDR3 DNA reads TGTGCCAGCAATACCGGACAGGTGAACACTGAAGCTTTCTTT. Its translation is CASNTGQVNTEAFF.

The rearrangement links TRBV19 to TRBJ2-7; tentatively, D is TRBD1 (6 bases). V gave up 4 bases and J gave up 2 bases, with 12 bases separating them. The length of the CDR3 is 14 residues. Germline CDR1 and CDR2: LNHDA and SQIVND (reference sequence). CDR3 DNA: TGTGCCAGTAGTACCCTGACAGGAACCTACGAGCAGTACTTC. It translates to CASSTLTGTYEQYF.

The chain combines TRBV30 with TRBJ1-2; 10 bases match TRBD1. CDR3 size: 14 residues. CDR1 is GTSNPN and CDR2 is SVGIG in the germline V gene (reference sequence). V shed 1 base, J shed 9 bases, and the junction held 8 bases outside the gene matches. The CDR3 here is CAWSEPGQGISYTF. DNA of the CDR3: TGTGCCTGGAGTGAACCGGGACAGGGGATCAGCTACACCTTC. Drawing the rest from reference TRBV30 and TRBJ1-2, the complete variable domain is SQTIHQWPATLVQPVGSPLSLECTVEGTSNPNLYWYRQAAGRGLQLLFYSVGIGQISSEVPQNLSASRPQDRQFILSSKKLLLSDSGFYLCAWSEPGQGISYTFGSGTRLTVV.

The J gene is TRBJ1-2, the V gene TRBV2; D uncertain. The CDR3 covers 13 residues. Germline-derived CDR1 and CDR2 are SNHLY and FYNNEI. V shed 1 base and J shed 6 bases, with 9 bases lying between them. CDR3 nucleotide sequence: TGTGCCAGCAGTGAAGACGGACGTCATGGCTACACCTTC. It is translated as CASSEDGRHGYTF.

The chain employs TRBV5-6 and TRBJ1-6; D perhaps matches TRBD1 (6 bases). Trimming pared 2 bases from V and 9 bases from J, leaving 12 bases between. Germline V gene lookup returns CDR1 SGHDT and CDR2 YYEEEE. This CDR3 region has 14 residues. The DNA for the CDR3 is TGTGCCAGCAGCTTTCAGGGGCGAAGTTCACCCCTCCACTTT. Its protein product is CASSFQGRSSPLHF.